This is a list of T cell receptor beta chains from one sample in a study of control samples from healthy donors and cancer patients. Sequenced by immunoSEQ multiplex PCR; TCRdb stores in-frame clones only, minus some. The sample holds 120,000 or so clones, around 87% seen once. Sample: blood. Every receptor here comes from a man aged 55 to 70 in good health. The CDR3 runs from the conserved cysteine through the conserved F or W. The D gene is left open where the match is weak. Clone size is not always given. Where it is, it says once, few, many or a class for expanded clones.

abundance	d_gene	v_gene	len	j_gene	CDR3nt	CDR3aa
-	TRBD1	TRBV7-2	16	TRBJ1-1	TGTGCCAGCAGCTTACCAGGGGGCCTCGGGGTCGCTGAAGCTTTCTTT	CASSLPGGLGVAEAFF
once	TRBD2	TRBV7-3	14	TRBJ2-1	TGTGCCAGCAGCTCGAGGACTAGCGGGGGTGAGCAGTTCTTC	CASSSRTSGGEQFF
few	-	TRBV19	13	TRBJ1-3	TGTGCCAGTAGTATCGGTTCTCTCTACACCATATATTTT	CASSIGSLYTIYF
-	-	TRBV30	13	TRBJ2-6	TGTGCCTGGAGACACTCTGGGGCCAACGTCCTGACTTTC	CAWRHSGANVLTF
-	-	TRBV19	15	TRBJ1-5	TGTGCCAGTAGTATTCAGGGAGGGACTAGGCAGCCCCAGCATTTT	CASSIQGGTRQPQHF
-	-	TRBV27	15	TRBJ1-4	TGTGCCAGCAGTCCAGGACCTACAACTAATGAAAAACTGTTTTTT	CASSPGPTTNEKLFF
-	-	TRBV15	16	TRBJ2-7	TGTGCCACCAGCGGATACGACAGGACGAGTTCCTACGAGCAGTACTTC	CATSGYDRTSSYEQYF
once	-	TRBV7-2	12	TRBJ2-7	TGTGCCAGCAGCCCGTGGGGGGACGAGCAGTACTTC	CASSPWGDEQYF
-	-	TRBV19	13	TRBJ1-1	TGTGCCAGTAGCTGGACCGAGAACACTGAAGCTTTCTTT	CASSWTENTEAFF
-	TRBD2	TRBV7-2	17	TRBJ2-3	TGTGCCAGCAGCGCGACTAGCGGGGGACCAAGCACAGATACGCAGTATTTT	CASSATSGGPSTDTQYF
-	-	TRBV6-5	15	TRBJ1-5	TGTGCCAGCAAGAAGGGCGGCTCGGGCAATCAGCCCCAGCATTTT	CASKKGGSGNQPQHF
-	-	TRBV5-1	13	TRBJ1-1	TGCGCCAGCAGCTTGGGGATGAACACTGAAGCTTTCTTT	CASSLGMNTEAFF
-	-	TRBV18	12	TRBJ1-6	TGTGCCAGCTCACCGGGGCTTCCACCCCTCCACTTT	CASSPGLPPLHF
-	-	TRBV9	19	TRBJ2-7	TGTGCCAGCAGCCCGCCGGCGGGACAGATTTTAAGTTGGTCCTACGAGCAGTACTTC	CASSPPAGQILSWSYEQYF
few	-	TRBV5-1	15	TRBJ2-2	TGCGCCAGCAGCTCGTCTACGGTGGGAACCGGGGAGCTGTTTTTT	CASSSSTVGTGELFF
-	-	TRBV12-3/TRBV12-4	13	TRBJ1-3	TGTGCCAGCAGTTTCAAGTACGGGAAGACCATATATTTT	CASSFKYGKTIYF
-	-	TRBV28	17	TRBJ1-3	TGTGCCAGCAGTTTAGCCTGGACGGATAATAGAGGAAACACCATATATTTT	CASSLAWTDNRGNTIYF
-	-	TRBV5-1	14	TRBJ1-5	TGCGCCAGCAGCACCGGACTGAGCAATCAGCCCCAGCATTTT	CASSTGLSNQPQHF
-	TRBD2	TRBV10-2	12	TRBJ2-1	TGCGCCAGCAGGGGGACTATCAATGAGCAGTTCTTC	CASRGTINEQFF
-	TRBD1	TRBV4-2	14	TRBJ2-7	TGTGCCAGCAGCCAACTCTGGACAGGGGGCGAGCAGTACTTC	CASSQLWTGGEQYF